Each of the 5 T cell receptor beta chains below was sequenced from the same sample in a study of regulatory T cells in long-lasting Graves disease. For TCR beta, libraries came from iRepertoire HTBI primers and Arm-PCR of CDR3 regions. TCRdb processed the multiplex PCR reads anew with MiXCR; each CDR3 protein has one entry. There are 410,000 or so distinct CDR3 sequences in the sample; more than 12% occur only once, and approximately 16% lies in the top ten. Time point noted: newly diagnosed GD, antithyroid drugs for less than 3 months. From PBMCs, RNA was extracted and then used to make the TCR library. These data were also reused for a study on T cells in Graves' hyperthyroidism and ophthalmopathy.

The material was peripheral blood mononuclear cells (PBMCs), obtained at new diagnosis, from a patient treated with antithyroid drugs. Receptor source: a woman aged 25-40 years with Graves disease.

This clonotype appeared many times. The V call is TRBV28, the J call TRBJ1-1; the D is unclear. The germline gives CDR1 MDHEN, CDR2 SYDVKM. The CDR3 extends over 12 amino acids. Trimming pared 7 bases from V and 1 base from J, leaving 7 bases between. CDR3 sequence: CASTTRNTEAFF. CDR3 sequence (DNA): TGTGCCAGCACTACACGGAACACTGAAGCTTTCTTT.

This clonotype was recorded many times. The V call is TRBV12-3 or TRBV12-4, the J call TRBJ1-2; 8 nucleotides agree with TRBD1. This CDR3 spans 12 amino acids. J gave up 4 bases and V 7 bases, and 2 bases lay outside the gene matches. Here the CDR3 reads CASTTGGYGYTF. The CDR3 nucleotides read TGTGCCAGCACCACAGGGGGCTATGGCTACACCTTC.

The chain couples TRBV30 to TRBJ2-7; 10 bases match TRBD2. Germline V gene sequence: CDR1 GTSNPN, CDR2 SVGIG (reference sequence). The CDR3 has 16 residues. The V segment lost 1 base and the J segment 7 bases; nucleotides outside the gene matches: 13. The CDR3 reads CAWSEVVSGRTGEQYF. The CDR3 DNA follows: TGTGCCTGGAGTGAGGTTGTTAGCGGGAGGACGGGGGAGCAGTACTTC.

The table lists this clonotype with many counts. This rearrangement joins TRBV30 to TRBJ2-2; possible D gene TRBD1, 6 bases. The V gene's germline CDR1 is GTSNPN and CDR2 SVGIG (reference sequence). The CDR3 covers 14 residues. V was shortened by 8 bases and J by 0 bases, with 13 bases between the two germline ends. The CDR3 spells CARGKGANTGELFF. The CDR3 bases are TGTGCCAGAGGAAAGGGGGCGAACACCGGGGAGCTGTTTTTT.

A few counts support this clonotype. The chain is built from TRBV4-1 and TRBJ1-5, with D possibly matching TRBD1 (6 bases). This CDR3 region has 16 residues. V was shortened by 4 bases and J by 6 bases, with 19 bases between the two germline ends. CDR1 MGHRA and CDR2 YSYEKL come from the germline V gene. The CDR3 DNA reads as TGCGCCAGCAGCCTCCTCGTGGGGGGGCTGGTTCAGCCCCAGCATTTT. This gives the protein CASSLLVGGLVQPQHF.